This T cell receptor beta chain was sequenced for a study of blood T cell repertoires in COVID-19. V lost 0 bases and J 8 bases, leaving 7 bases between the germline ends. This CDR3 spans 12 amino acids. Germline CDR1 SGHAT, CDR2 FQNNGV. Some clones are missing from TCRdb's copy, which holds only in-frame ones; the method was immunoSEQ multiplex PCR. This sample carries a few hundred thousand clones, 90% of them seen once, and the ten largest clones take about 1.5%. The V call is TRBV11-2, the J call TRBJ1-2, with D possibly being TRBD1 (5 bases). This receptor was taken from a woman between 18 and 29 years old with acute COVID-19. Source material: PBMCs or T cells enriched from blood (not recorded which). CDR3 in amino acids: CASSLEWGGYTF. The CDR3 DNA reads as TGTGCCAGCAGCTTAGAATGGGGCGGCTACACCTTC.